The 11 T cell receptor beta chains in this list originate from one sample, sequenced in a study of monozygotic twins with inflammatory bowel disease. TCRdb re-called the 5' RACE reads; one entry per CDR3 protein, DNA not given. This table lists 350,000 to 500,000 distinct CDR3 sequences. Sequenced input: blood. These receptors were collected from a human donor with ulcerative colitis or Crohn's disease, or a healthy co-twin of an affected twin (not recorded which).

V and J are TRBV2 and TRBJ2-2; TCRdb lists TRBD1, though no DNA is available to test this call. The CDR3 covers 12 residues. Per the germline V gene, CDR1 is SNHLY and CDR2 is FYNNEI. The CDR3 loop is CAGTTGAGELFF. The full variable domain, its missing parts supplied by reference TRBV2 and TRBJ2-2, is EPEVTQTPSHQVTQMGQEVILRCVPISNHLYFYWYRQILGQKVEFLVSFYNNEISEKSEIFDDQFSVERPDGSNFTLKIRSTKLEDSAMYFCAGTTGAGELFFGEGSRLTVL.

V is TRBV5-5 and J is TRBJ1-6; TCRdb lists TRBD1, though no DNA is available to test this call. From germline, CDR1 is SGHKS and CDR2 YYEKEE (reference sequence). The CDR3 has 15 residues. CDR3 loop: CASSSWGPYNSPLHF. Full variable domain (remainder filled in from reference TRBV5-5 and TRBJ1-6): DAGVTQSPTHLIKTRGQQVTLRCSPISGHKSVSWYQQVLGQGPQFIFQYYEKEERGRGNFPDRFSARQFPNYSSELNVNALLLGDSALYLCASSSWGPYNSPLHFGNGTRLTVT.

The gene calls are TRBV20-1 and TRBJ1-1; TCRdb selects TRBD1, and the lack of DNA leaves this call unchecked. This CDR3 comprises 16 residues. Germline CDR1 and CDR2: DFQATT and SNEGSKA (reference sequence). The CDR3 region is CSAPKGGAGASTEAFF.

Here the CDR3 reads CASSLAPQGSGNTIYF. This chain connects TRBV5-1 to TRBJ1-3. Germline values: CDR1 SGHRS, CDR2 YFSETQ. The CDR3 has 16 amino acids.

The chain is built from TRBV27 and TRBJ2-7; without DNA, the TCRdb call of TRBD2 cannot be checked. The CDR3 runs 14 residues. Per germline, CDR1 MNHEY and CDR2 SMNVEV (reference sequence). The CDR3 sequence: CASHTYGTSGEQYF.

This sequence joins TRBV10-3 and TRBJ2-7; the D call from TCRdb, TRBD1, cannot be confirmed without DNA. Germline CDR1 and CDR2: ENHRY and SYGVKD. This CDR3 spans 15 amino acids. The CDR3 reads CAISESGGSTYEQYF.

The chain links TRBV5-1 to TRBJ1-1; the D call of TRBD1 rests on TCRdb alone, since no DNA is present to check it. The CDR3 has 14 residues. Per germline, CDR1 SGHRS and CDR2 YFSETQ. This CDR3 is CASSLGQVNTEAFF.

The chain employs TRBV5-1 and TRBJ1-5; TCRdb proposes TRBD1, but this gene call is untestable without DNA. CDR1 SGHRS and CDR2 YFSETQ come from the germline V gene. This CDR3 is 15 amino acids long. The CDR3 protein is CASSLNQGAGQPQHF.

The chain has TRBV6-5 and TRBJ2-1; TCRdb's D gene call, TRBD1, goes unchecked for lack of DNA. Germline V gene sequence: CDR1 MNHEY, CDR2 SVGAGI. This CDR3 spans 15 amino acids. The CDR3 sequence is CASSYMGTIYNEQFF.

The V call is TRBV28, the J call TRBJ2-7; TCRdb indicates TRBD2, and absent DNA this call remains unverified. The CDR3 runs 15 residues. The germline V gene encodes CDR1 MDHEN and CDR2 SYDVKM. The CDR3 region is CASSVLAGESYEQYF.

CDR3 loop: CASSYGTSGRPDTQYF. The chain has TRBV7-9 and TRBJ2-3; the TCRdb call, TRBD2, lacks DNA for checking. CDR1 is SEHNR and CDR2 is FQNEAQ in the germline V gene (reference sequence). The CDR3 has 16 residues.